The next 10 T cell receptor beta chains were all read from a single sample in a study of blood T cell repertoires in COVID-19. Produced via immunoSEQ multiplex PCR; TCRdb's table is partial and in-frame only. Here the sample spans around 210,000 clones, around 80% being singletons. The sequenced sample consisted of peripheral blood. The receptors come from an elderly woman with COVID-19, enrolled during active disease.

As for this clone: One end of the junction is discordant with germline, which a read error may explain. The rearrangement links TRBV6-1 to TRBJ1-5, with D possibly being TRBD1 (5 bases). Germline V gene sequence: CDR1 MNHNS, CDR2 SASEGT. CDR3 length: 12 residues. Here the CDR3 DNA reads TGTGCCACCAGTGAAGCGGGGCTGGGCCAGCATTTT. Translating gives CATSEAGLGQHF.

V and J are TRBV28 and TRBJ2-2, with D possibly matching TRBD1 (7 bases). V lost 6 bases to trimming and J lost 4 bases, with 9 bases between them. The CDR3 loop spans 13 amino acids. From germline, CDR1 is MDHEN and CDR2 SYDVKM. The CDR3 nucleotides read TGTGCCAGCAGGCAGGGGGGCACCGGGGAGCTGTTTTTT. Its translation: CASRQGGTGELFF.

J is TRBJ1-5 and V is TRBV4-1, with TRBD1 matching over 8 bases. The V segment lost 2 bases and the J segment 5 bases; nucleotides outside the gene matches: 5. Looked up from germline, CDR1 is MGHRA and CDR2 is YSYEKL. The CDR3 has 15 amino acids. The CDR3 loop is CASSQNGQGDQPQHF. The CDR3 DNA is TGCGCCAGCAGCCAAAACGGACAGGGCGATCAGCCCCAGCATTTT.

J is TRBJ1-5 and V is TRBV6-4; TRBD1 agrees at 7 bases. J lost 2 bases, V lost 5 bases, and 3 bases had no gene match. Germline V gene lookup returns CDR1 MRHNA and CDR2 SNTAGT. The CDR3 consists of 14 residues. The CDR3 here is CASSQTGGNQPQHF. The CDR3 nucleotides are TGTGCCAGCAGTCAAACAGGGGGCAATCAGCCCCAGCATTTT.

The chain is built from TRBV5-1 and TRBJ2-7; 7 nucleotides match TRBD2. The ends lost 0 bases at V and 6 bases at J; junction bases unmatched: 3. The CDR3 contains 13 residues. CDR1 is SGHRS, CDR2 YFSETQ, per germline. CDR3 sequence: CASSLVGEGEQYF. The CDR3 nucleotides are TGCGCCAGCAGCTTGGTCGGGGAGGGCGAGCAGTACTTC.

The chain's CDR3 is CASSQAGTGDYEQYF. In DNA, the CDR3 is TGCGCCAGCAGCCAAGCCGGGACAGGGGACTACGAGCAGTACTTC. The rearrangement joins TRBV4-1 to TRBJ2-7, with 10 nucleotides matching TRBD1. The V and J ends lost 1 base and 3 bases, in that order; junction bases with no gene match: 3. CDR1 and CDR2 (germline): MGHRA, YSYEKL. The CDR3 is 15 residues long.

This chain connects TRBV5-8 to TRBJ1-5, with 8 bases aligning to TRBD1. The length of the CDR3 is 15 residues. After removal of 5 bases from V and 0 bases from J, the junction contained 4 bases not matched to a gene. Germline V CDR1 and CDR2: SGHTS, YDEGEE. CDR3 coding DNA: TGTGCCAGCAGGCCGCAGGGGGCTAGCAATCAGCCCCAGCATTTT. Protein sequence: CASRPQGASNQPQHF.

This clone appeared a few times. This chain links TRBV11-2 with TRBJ2-1, with D hard to call. V shed 4 bases and J shed 11 bases, with 15 bases lying between them. CDR1 and CDR2 (germline): SGHAT, FQNNGV. There are 13 residues in the CDR3. The CDR3 loop reads CASSSYQASQQFF. The CDR3 nucleotides are TGTGCCAGCAGCTCCTATCAGGCCTCCCAGCAGTTCTTC.

V usage is TRBV28 and J usage is TRBJ1-2, with D tentatively TRBD1 (6 bases). The CDR3 consists of 15 residues. Germline lookup yields CDR1 MDHEN and CDR2 SYDVKM. V lost 6 bases to trimming and J lost 9 bases, with 23 bases between them. CDR3 nucleotide sequence: TGTGCCAGCAGCCCTATCAGACAGGCCGTAAATAGCTACACCTTC. Translating it yields CASSPIRQAVNSYTF.

The chain uses TRBV5-4 and TRBJ2-3, with D possibly TRBD2 on 6 matching bases. CDR3 length: 17 amino acids. In germline, CDR1 is SGHNT, CDR2 YYREEE (reference sequence). V was cut by 3 bases and J by 3 bases, with 20 bases left in between. The CDR3 bases are TGTGCCAGCAGCTCACCATCCGGGAGATTGCTGACAGATACGCAGTATTTT. It specifies CASSSPSGRLLTDTQYF. The variable domain in full, with the rest retrieved from reference TRBV5-4 and TRBJ2-3, is ETGVTQSPTHLIKTRGQQVTLRCSSQSGHNTVSWYQQALGQGPQFIFQYYREEENGRGNFPPRFSGLQFPNYSSELNVNALELDDSALYLCASSSPSGRLLTDTQYFGPGTRLTVL.